The 13 T cell receptor beta chains given below trace back to one sample, sequenced in a study of CD8 T cells in Susac syndrome. With random hexamers, reverse transcription was performed on roughly 0.5 to 1 ug of RNA. TCRdb reprocessed the immunoSEQ multiplex PCR reads with MiXCR, giving one entry per CDR3 protein. The sample includes around 130,000 distinct CDR3 sequences, around 96% of them seen just once. The source material was CD4+ T cells from PBMCs. Source of these receptors: a human donor with multiple sclerosis.

The J gene is TRBJ1-2, the V gene TRBV28; D remains ambiguous. The CDR3 runs 13 residues. V was shortened by 3 bases and J by 2 bases, with 7 bases between the two germline ends. Germline lookup yields CDR1 MDHEN and CDR2 SYDVKM. The CDR3 DNA sequence: TGTGCCAGCAGTTTCAGCAGGAACTATGGCTACACCTTC. This sequence encodes CASSFSRNYGYTF.

This chain links TRBV12-3 or TRBV12-4 with TRBJ2-7; D possibly uses TRBD1 or TRBD2 (5 bases each). This CDR3 comprises 14 residues. V gave up 7 bases and J gave up 2 bases, with 15 bases separating them. CDR3 bases: TGTGCCAGCACCCGAGGGATCAGGGCCTACGAGCAGTACTTC. Protein sequence: CASTRGIRAYEQYF.

This chain connects TRBV27 to TRBJ2-7; D might be TRBD1 (6 bases). Trimming shortened V by 2 bases and J by 7 bases, and 15 bases separated the two germline ends. Germline-derived CDR1 and CDR2 are MNHEY and SMNVEV (reference sequence). CDR3 length: 14 amino acids. CDR3 nucleotide sequence: TGTGCCAGCAGTTTAAGTCAGGGGATTGGAGAGCAGTACTTC. As protein: CASSLSQGIGEQYF.

In DNA, the CDR3 is TGTGCCAGCAGCACGCGACTAGCGGGGGTAGCAGATACGCAGTATTTT. This sequence encodes CASSTRLAGVADTQYF. V is TRBV9 and J is TRBJ2-3, with 12 bases aligning to TRBD2. Trimming at V came to 4 bases and at J to 4 bases, leaving 7 bases not matched to a gene. The CDR3 totals 16 residues. CDR1 and CDR2 (germline): SGDLS, YYNGEE.

CDR3 bases: TGTGCCAGCAGTTTAGGATTACAAGGGAGTGGCCAGTACTTC. Its translation: CASSLGLQGSGQYF. This chain joins TRBV27 and TRBJ2-5, with a possible D match to TRBD2 (5 bases). Germline CDR1 MNHEY, CDR2 SMNVEV (reference sequence). The length of the CDR3 is 14 residues. V was shortened by 2 bases and J by 10 bases, with 17 bases between the two germline ends.

J is TRBJ2-7 and V is TRBV7-2, with 9 nucleotides matching TRBD2. CDR1 and CDR2 from the germline V gene are SGHTA and FQGNSA. This CDR3 spans 15 amino acids. The V segment lost 5 bases and the J segment 6 bases; nucleotides outside the gene matches: 11. CDR3 in amino acids: CASSPRGSGSREQYF. DNA of the CDR3: TGTGCCAGCAGCCCCCGGGGTAGCGGGAGTCGCGAGCAGTACTTC.

This clonotype was observed once. V gene TRBV29-1 combines with J gene TRBJ2-4, with TRBD1 matching over 7 bases. Looked up from germline, CDR1 is SQVTM and CDR2 is ANQGSEA. V shed 1 base, J shed 7 bases, and the junction held 10 bases outside the gene matches. CDR3 length: 15 amino acids. CDR3: CSVEGQSGQRNIQYF. The DNA of the CDR3 is TGCAGCGTTGAAGGTCAATCGGGACAGAGGAACATTCAGTACTTC. Together with reference TRBV29-1 and TRBJ2-4, the CDR3 gives the full variable domain: SAVISQKPSRDICQRGTSLTIQCQVDSQVTMMFWYRQQPGQSLTLIATANQGSEATYESGFVIDKFPISRPNLTFSTLTVSNMSPEDSSIYLCSVEGQSGQRNIQYFGAGTRLSVL.

The rearrangement joins TRBV20-1 to TRBJ2-3, with 7 bases fitting TRBD2. The germline CDR1 and CDR2 sequences are DFQATT and SNEGSKA (reference sequence). The CDR3 length is 16 residues. V shed 0 bases, J shed 2 bases, and the junction held 8 bases outside the gene matches. The CDR3 coding sequence is TGCAGTGCTAGAGAAATGGCAGCGGGGTACACAGATACGCAGTATTTT. It codes for CSAREMAAGYTDTQYF.

The genes are TRBV7-8 and TRBJ1-2; D is undetermined. V was pared by 5 bases and J by 4 bases, with 11 bases between. The germline V gene has CDR1 SGHVS and CDR2 FQNEAQ. The CDR3 extends over 13 amino acids. Here the CDR3 reads CASSLGLSYGYTF. CDR3 sequence (DNA): TGTGCCAGCAGCCTCGGACTATCCTATGGCTACACCTTC.

The chain uses TRBV18 and TRBJ2-1, with TRBD2 matching over 11 bases. The CDR3 covers 17 residues. CDR1 KGHSH and CDR2 LQKENI come from the germline V gene. V shed 0 bases, J shed 8 bases, and the junction held 9 bases outside the gene matches. This CDR3 reads CASSPPGLAGGPHEQFF. CDR3 DNA: TGTGCCAGCTCACCACCGGGGCTAGCGGGAGGACCCCATGAGCAGTTCTTC. Drawing the rest from reference TRBV18 and TRBJ2-1, the complete variable domain is NAGVMQNPRHLVRRRGQEARLRCSPMKGHSHVYWYRQLPEEGLKFMVYLQKENIIDESGMPKERFSAEFPKEGPSILRIQQVVRGDSAAYFCASSPPGLAGGPHEQFFGPGTRLTVL.

A single count supports this clonotype. V gene TRBV12-3 or TRBV12-4 combines with J gene TRBJ1-1; tentatively, D is TRBD1 (5 bases). Trimming removed 7 bases at V and 11 bases at J, with 20 bases between. This CDR3 has 13 residues. CDR3 amino acids: CASTRTPSTEAFF. The CDR3 DNA reads as TGTGCCAGCACTCGGACACCCTCGACAGAGGCTTTCTTT.

The V and J genes are TRBV6-1 and TRBJ1-5; unclear D gene. This CDR3 is built from 11 residues. In germline, CDR1 is MNHNS, CDR2 SASEGT. Trimming pared 2 bases from V and 5 bases from J, leaving 1 base between. CDR3 loop: CASSEYQPQHF. The CDR3 DNA follows: TGTGCCAGCAGTGAATATCAGCCCCAGCATTTT.

The chain carries TRBV6-5 and TRBJ2-4; 7 bases align to TRBD1. V was clipped by 7 bases and J by 8 bases; unmatched bases: 11. Germline V gene data show CDR1 as MNHEY and CDR2 as SVGAGI. The CDR3 runs to 14 residues. The CDR3 bases are TGTGCCAGCACCACAGGGGATCTGATGGACATTCAGTACTTC. Its translation: CASTTGDLMDIQYF.